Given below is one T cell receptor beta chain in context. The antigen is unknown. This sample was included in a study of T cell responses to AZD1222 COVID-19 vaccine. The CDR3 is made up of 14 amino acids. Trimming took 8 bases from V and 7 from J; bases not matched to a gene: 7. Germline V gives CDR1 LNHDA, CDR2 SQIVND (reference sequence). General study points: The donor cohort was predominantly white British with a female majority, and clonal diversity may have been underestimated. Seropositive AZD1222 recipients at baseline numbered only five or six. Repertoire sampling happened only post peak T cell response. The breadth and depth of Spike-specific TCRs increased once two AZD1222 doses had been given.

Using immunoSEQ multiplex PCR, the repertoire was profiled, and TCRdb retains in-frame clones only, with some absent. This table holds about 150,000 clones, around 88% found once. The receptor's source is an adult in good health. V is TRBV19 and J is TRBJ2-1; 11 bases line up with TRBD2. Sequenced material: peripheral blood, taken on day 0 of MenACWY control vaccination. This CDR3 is CASGNSGRANEQFF. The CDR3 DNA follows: TGTGCCAGTGGCAATAGCGGGAGGGCTAATGAGCAGTTCTTC.